This TCR beta chain was documented in a study of T cells in Graves' hyperthyroidism and ophthalmopathy. Study-wide results and limits: The majority of expanded thyroid clonotypes above 0.001 also appeared in blood.

The CDR3 length is 18 residues. V was trimmed by 1 base and J by 4 bases, leaving 19 bases between them. Germline loops: CDR1 LGHNA, CDR2 YSLEER. Authors of the study amplified TCR beta CDR3 regions from RNA transcripts. During a first-round RT-PCR of the TCR CDR3, the HTBI primer set was used. TCRdb processed the multiplex PCR reads anew with MiXCR; each CDR3 protein has one entry. The data show around 420,000 distinct CDR3 sequences, roughly an eighth seen once. Patients aged 18 to 65 with hyperthyroidism were newly diagnosed, with duration under 2 months. About this clonotype itself: The antigen is unknown.

The chain uses TRBV4-3 and TRBJ2-2; maybe TRBD1 (5 bases). The clonotype comes from a young woman with Graves' hyperthyroidism. Sequenced sample: blood. DNA for the CDR3: TGCGCCAGCAGCCAAGTTTTTGACAGTCGCGACTCCACCGGGGAGCTGTTTTTT. This encodes CASSQVFDSRDSTGELFF.